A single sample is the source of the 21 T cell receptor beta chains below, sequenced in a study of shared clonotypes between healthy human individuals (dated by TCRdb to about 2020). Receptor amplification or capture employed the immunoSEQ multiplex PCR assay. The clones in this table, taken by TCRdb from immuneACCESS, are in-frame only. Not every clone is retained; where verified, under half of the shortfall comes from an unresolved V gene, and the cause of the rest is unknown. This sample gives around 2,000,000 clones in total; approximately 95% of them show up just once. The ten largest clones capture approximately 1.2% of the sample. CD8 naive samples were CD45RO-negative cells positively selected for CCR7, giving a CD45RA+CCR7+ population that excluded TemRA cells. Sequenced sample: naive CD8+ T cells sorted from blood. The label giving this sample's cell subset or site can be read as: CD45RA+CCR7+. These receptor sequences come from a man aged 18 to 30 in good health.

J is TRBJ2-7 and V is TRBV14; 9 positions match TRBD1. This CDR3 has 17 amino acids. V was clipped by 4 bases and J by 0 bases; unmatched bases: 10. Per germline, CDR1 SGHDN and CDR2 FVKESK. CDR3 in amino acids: CASSRKGTGTSSYEQYF. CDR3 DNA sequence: TGTGCCAGCAGCCGAAAAGGGACAGGGACGAGCTCCTACGAGCAGTACTTC.

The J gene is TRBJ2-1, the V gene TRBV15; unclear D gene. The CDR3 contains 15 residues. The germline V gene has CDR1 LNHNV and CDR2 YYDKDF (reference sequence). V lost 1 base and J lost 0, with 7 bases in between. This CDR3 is CATSRVKSSYNEQFF. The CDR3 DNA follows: TGTGCCACCAGCAGAGTAAAGAGCTCCTACAATGAGCAGTTCTTC.

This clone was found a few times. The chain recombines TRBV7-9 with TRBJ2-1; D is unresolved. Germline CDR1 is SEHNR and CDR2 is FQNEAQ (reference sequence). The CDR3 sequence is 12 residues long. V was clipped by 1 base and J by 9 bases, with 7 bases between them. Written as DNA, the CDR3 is TGTGCCAGCAGCTTAGAGAACAGTGAGCAGTTCTTC. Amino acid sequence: CASSLENSEQFF.

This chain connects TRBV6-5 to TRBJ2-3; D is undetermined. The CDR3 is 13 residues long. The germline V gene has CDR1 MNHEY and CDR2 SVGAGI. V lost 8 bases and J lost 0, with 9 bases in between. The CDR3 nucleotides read TGTGCCAGCCAGGACGCTAGCACAGATACGCAGTATTTT. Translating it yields CASQDASTDTQYF.

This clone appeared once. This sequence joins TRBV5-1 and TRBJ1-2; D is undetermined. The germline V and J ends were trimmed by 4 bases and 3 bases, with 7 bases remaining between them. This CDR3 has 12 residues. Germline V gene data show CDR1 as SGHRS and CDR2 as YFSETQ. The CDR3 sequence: CASSEDDYGYTF. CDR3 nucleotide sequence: TGCGCCAGCAGCGAGGATGACTATGGCTACACCTTC.

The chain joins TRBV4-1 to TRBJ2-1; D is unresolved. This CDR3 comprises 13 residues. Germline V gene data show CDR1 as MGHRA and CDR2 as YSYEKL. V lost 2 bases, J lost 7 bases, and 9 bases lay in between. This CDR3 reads CASSQNPENEQFF. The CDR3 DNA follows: TGCGCCAGCAGCCAAAACCCGGAAAATGAGCAGTTCTTC.

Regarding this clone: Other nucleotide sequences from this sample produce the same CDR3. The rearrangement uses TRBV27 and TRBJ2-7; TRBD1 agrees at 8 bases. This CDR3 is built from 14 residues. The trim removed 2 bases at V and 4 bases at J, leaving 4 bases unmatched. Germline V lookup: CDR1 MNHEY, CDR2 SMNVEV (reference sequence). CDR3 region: CASSLRQGAYEQYF. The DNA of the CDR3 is TGTGCCAGCAGTTTACGGCAGGGGGCATACGAGCAGTACTTC.

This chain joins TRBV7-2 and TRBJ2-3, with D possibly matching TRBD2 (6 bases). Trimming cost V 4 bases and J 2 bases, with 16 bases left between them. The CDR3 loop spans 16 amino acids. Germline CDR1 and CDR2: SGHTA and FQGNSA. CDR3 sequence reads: CASSSQQTRITDTQYF. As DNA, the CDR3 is TGTGCCAGCAGCTCCCAACAGACTAGAATCACAGATACGCAGTATTTT.

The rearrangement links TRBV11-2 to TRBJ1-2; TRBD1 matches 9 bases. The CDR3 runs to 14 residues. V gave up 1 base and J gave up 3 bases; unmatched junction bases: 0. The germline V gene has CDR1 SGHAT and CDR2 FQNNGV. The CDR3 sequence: CASSLGTGDYGYTF. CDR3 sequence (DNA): TGTGCCAGCAGCTTAGGGACAGGGGACTATGGCTACACCTTC.

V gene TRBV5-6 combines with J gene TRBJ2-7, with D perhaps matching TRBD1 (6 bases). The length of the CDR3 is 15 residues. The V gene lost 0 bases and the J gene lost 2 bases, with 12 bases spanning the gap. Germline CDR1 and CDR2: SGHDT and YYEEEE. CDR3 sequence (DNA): TGTGCCAGCAGCTTGGATAACAGGGTCCCCTACGAGCAGTACTTC. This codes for CASSLDNRVPYEQYF.

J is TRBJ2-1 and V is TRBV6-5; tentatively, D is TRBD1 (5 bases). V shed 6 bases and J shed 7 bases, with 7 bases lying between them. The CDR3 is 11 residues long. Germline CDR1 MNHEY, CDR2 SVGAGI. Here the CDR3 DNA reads TGTGCCAGCAGAGGGGATAATGAGCAGTTCTTC. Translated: CASRGDNEQFF.

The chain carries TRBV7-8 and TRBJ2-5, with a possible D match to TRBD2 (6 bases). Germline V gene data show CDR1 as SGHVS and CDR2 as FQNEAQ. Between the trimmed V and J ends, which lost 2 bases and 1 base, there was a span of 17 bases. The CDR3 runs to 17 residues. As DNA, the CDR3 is TGTGCCAGCAGCTTAAGTCCGGCGGGATGGGGCCAAGAGACCCAGTACTTC. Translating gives CASSLSPAGWGQETQYF.

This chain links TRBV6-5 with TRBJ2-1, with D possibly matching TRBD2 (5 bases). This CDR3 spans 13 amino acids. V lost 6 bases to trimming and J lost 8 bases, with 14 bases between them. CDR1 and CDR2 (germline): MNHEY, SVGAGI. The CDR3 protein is CASSLARGDEQFF. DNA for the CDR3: TGTGCCAGCAGCCTGGCCCGGGGTGATGAGCAGTTCTTC.

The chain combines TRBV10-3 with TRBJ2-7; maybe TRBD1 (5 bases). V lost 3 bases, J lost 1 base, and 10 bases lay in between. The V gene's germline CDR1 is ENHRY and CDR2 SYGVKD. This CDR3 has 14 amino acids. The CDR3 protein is CAISDSDTSYEQYF. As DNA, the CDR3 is TGTGCCATCAGTGATTCGGACACTTCCTACGAGCAGTACTTC.

CDR3 DNA: TGTGCCAGCAGTTACGGGGTAGCGGCCCCCCAAGAGACCCAGTACTTC. Protein sequence: CASSYGVAAPQETQYF. The V call is TRBV6-6, the J call TRBJ2-5; tentatively, D is TRBD2 (6 bases). V lost 2 bases and J 1 base, leaving 14 bases between the germline ends. Germline V lookup: CDR1 MNHNY, CDR2 SVGAGI (reference sequence). CDR3 length: 16 residues.

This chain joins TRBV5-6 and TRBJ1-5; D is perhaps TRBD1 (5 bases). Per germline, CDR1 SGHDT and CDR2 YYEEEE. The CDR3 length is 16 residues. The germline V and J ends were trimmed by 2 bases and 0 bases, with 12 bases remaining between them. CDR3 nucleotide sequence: TGTGCCAGCAGCTTCGTCACAGGAGGTAGCAATCAGCCCCAGCATTTT. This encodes CASSFVTGGSNQPQHF.

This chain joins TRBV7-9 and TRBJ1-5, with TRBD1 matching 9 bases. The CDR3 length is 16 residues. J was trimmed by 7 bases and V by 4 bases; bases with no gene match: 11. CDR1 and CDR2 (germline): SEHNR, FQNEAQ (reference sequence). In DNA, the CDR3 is TGTGCCAGCAGCTCCTCGGGGACAGGGCTGGACCAGCCCCAGCATTTT. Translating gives CASSSSGTGLDQPQHF.

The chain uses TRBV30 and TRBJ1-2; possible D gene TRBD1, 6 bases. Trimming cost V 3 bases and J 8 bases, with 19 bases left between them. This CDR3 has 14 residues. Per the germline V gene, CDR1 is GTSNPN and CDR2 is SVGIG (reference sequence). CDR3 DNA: TGTGCCTGGAGCCCAGGGGCAGGGCAGAGGGGCTACACCTTC. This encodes CAWSPGAGQRGYTF.

The DNA for the CDR3 is TGTGCCAGCTCACCAACGGGGGACAGGCGATACTCCTATAATTCACCCCTCCACTTT. Amino acid sequence: CASSPTGDRRYSYNSPLHF. V gene TRBV18 combines with J gene TRBJ1-6, with 8 bases identical to TRBD1. Germline trimming cut 2 bases from V and 0 bases from J; bases unmatched to any gene: 9. This CDR3 region has 19 residues. CDR1 is KGHSH and CDR2 is LQKENI in the germline V gene.

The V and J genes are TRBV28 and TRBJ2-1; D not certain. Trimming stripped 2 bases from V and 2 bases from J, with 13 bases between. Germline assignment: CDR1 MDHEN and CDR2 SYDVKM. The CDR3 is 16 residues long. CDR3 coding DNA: TGTGCCAGCAGTTTACCTGCCGGAGACCCCTACAATGAGCAGTTCTTC. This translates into CASSLPAGDPYNEQFF.

DNA of the CDR3: TGTGCCAGTAGTATCTTCGCGGGAGCGACCGATACGCAGTATTTT. It specifies CASSIFAGATDTQYF. The chain has TRBV19 and TRBJ2-3; 7 positions agree with TRBD2. The ends lost 3 bases at V and 6 bases at J; junction bases unmatched: 9. The germline V gene encodes CDR1 LNHDA and CDR2 SQIVND (reference sequence). CDR3 length equals 15 residues.